The rows below give T cell receptor beta chains drawn from one sample of a study of molecular identifiers for immune sequencing clone quantification. A single record per CDR3 protein comes from TCRdb applying MiXCR to the PCR reads. The data hold about 67,000 distinct CDR3 sequences, with 15% to 20% observed a single time. Sequenced material: naive CD8+ T cells from blood, with Jurkat cell RNA spiked in. The receptors were sampled from a human donor in good health. Some libraries in this study had Jurkat cell RNA spiked in. The CDR3 runs from the conserved cysteine through the conserved F or W. D genes are given only for firm matches. Clone sizes are given selectively: once, few, many, or a class where the clone is expanded.

j_call v_call clone_size d_call cdr3_aa cdr3_nt
TRBJ2-1 TRBV12-3/TRBV12-4 . . CASSYEGGLNEQFF TGTGCCAGCAGTTATGAGGGGGGCCTCAATGAGCAGTTCTTC
TRBJ2-1 TRBV27 many . CASSLSGSRDEQFF TGTGCCAGCAGTTTATCCGGGAGTCGTGATGAGCAGTTCTTC
TRBJ2-5 TRBV6-5 many TRBD2 CASSTRQGGAGTSGILRF TGTGCCAGCAGTACCCGCCAAGGGGGAGCGGGGACTAGCGGGATTTTGCGATTC
TRBJ2-6 TRBV28 many . CASSFQVSGANVLTF TGTGCCAGCAGTTTTCAGGTCTCTGGGGCCAACGTCCTGACTTTC
TRBJ1-2 TRBV4-1 many . CASSQAPGLFYGYTF TGCGCCAGCAGCCAGGCTCCGGGGCTCTTCTATGGCTACACCTTC
TRBJ2-7 TRBV6-2/TRBV6-3 many . CASSYSARLDLPYEQYF TGTGCCAGCAGTTACTCCGCCCGGCTCGATCTTCCCTACGAGCAGTACTTC
TRBJ2-1 TRBV14 . TRBD2 CASSQKPSGTRRDEQFF TGTGCCAGCAGCCAAAAGCCTAGCGGAACCCGACGGGATGAGCAGTTCTTC
TRBJ2-7 TRBV4-1 few . CASSQRDSYFYEQYF TGCGCCAGCAGCCAACGGGACTCCTATTTCTACGAGCAGTACTTC
TRBJ2-7 TRBV9 few . CASSVEWGSYEQYF TGTGCCAGCAGCGTAGAGTGGGGTTCCTACGAGCAGTACTTC
TRBJ2-7 TRBV20-1 many . CSADSTDFYEQYF TGCAGTGCTGATTCGACAGACTTCTACGAGCAGTACTTC
TRBJ2-7 TRBV18 many TRBD2 CASRTGGAAYEQYF TGTGCCAGCCGGACCGGGGGGGCGGCCTACGAGCAGTACTTC